These T cell receptor beta chains were read from a single sample in a study of blood T cell repertoires in COVID-19. Libraries were prepared by immunoSEQ multiplex PCR; TCRdb keeps only in-frame clonotypes and omits some of them. The sample lists over 200,000 clones, more than 75% occurring once. Sequenced input: peripheral blood. The receptors come from a man between 35 and 55 years old with active or convalescent COVID-19. The CDR3 runs from the conserved cysteine through the conserved F or W. Each record gives: D gene, J gene, V gene, CDR3 length, clone size, CDR3 DNA, CDR3 protein. A D gene is named only where the DNA matches it firmly. Clone size is not always given. Where it is, it says once, few, many or a class for expanded clones.

-,TRBJ1-2,TRBV9,14,-,TGTGCCAGCAGCGCATTAACGAGGGACTATGGCTACACCTTC,CASSALTRDYGYTF
TRBD1,TRBJ1-2,TRBV7-2,14,-,TGTGCCAGCAGCCCCGGGACAGGGGGCAGGGGCTACACCTTC,CASSPGTGGRGYTF
-,TRBJ1-6,TRBV5-1,19,-,TGCGCCAGCAGCTTGGCCGTCGGACAGCTACTTCAAGATAATTCACCCCTCCACTTT,CASSLAVGQLLQDNSPLHF
-,TRBJ1-1,TRBV15,17,-,TGTGCCACCAGCAGTCTACCGGGAGAGCGGGGGAACACTGAAGCTTTCTTT,CATSSLPGERGNTEAFF
TRBD2,TRBJ2-5,TRBV27,18,-,TGTGCCAGCAGTCCCTGGAGGACTAGCGGGAGGGCTTGGGAGACCCAGTACTTC,CASSPWRTSGRAWETQYF
TRBD1,TRBJ2-6,TRBV28,21,-,TGTGCCAGCAGTTCCAGGACAGGGGGCAATTTTCAAGGCTCTGGGGCCAACGTCCTGACTTTC,CASSSRTGGNFQGSGANVLTF
TRBD1,TRBJ1-1,TRBV9,14,-,TGTGCCAGCAGCCCCCTGACAGGGGCTTCTGAAGCTTTCTTT,CASSPLTGASEAFF
TRBD2,TRBJ2-1,TRBV24-1,16,-,TGTGCCACCAGTGATATAACTAGCGGGGGTGTCAATGAGCAGTTCTTC,CATSDITSGGVNEQFF
-,TRBJ2-5,TRBV10-1,15,-,TGCGCCAGCAGTGAGTCGGCGGCGGGTCAACGGACCCAGTACTTC,CASSESAAGQRTQYF
-,TRBJ1-2,TRBV4-1,15,medium-sized,TGCGCCAGCAGCCAAGAGAGCAGGGGATTATCTGGCTACACCTTC,CASSQESRGLSGYTF
TRBD1,TRBJ1-1,TRBV5-5,15,-,TGTGCCAGCAGCCCTCAGGGGGCGCTGAACACTGAAGCTTTCTTT,CASSPQGALNTEAFF
TRBD1,TRBJ1-1,TRBV27,16,few,TGTGCCAGCAGTACACCTTCCGGGACAGGGGAAGAAGAAGCTTTCTTT,CASSTPSGTGEEEAFF
-,TRBJ1-1,TRBV5-1,14,-,TGCGCCAGCAGCCCCGGAACTAAGCTAGCTGAAGCTTTCTTT,CASSPGTKLAEAFF
TRBD1,TRBJ1-2,TRBV27,14,-,TGTGCCAGCAGTTGGAGGGGGCCCCCCTATGGCTACACCTTC,CASSWRGPPYGYTF
TRBD1,TRBJ1-2,TRBV7-3,15,once,TGTGCCAGCAGCCCTACAGGGGGGATGAACTATGGCTACACCTTC,CASSPTGGMNYGYTF
-,TRBJ2-1,TRBV7-9,14,few,TGTGCCAGCAGCTCTGACACCGGTTCCAATGAGCAGTTCTTC,CASSSDTGSNEQFF
-,TRBJ2-5,TRBV6-1,14,-,TGTGCCAGCAGTGAAGCAATAGGGGGAGAGACCCAGTACTTC,CASSEAIGGETQYF
TRBD1,TRBJ1-2,TRBV9,17,-,TGTGCCAGCAGCGCAGACCGGTGGACAGGGACCAACTATGGCTACACCTTC,CASSADRWTGTNYGYTF
-,TRBJ2-1,TRBV19,17,-,TGTGCCAGTAGTATAAACTTTGTCGCCGGGTCCTACAATGAGCAGTTCTTC,CASSINFVAGSYNEQFF
-,TRBJ1-4,TRBV19,15,-,TGTGCCAGTAGTATAGGGGGCTCTGGGAACGAAAAACTGTTTTTT,CASSIGGSGNEKLFF